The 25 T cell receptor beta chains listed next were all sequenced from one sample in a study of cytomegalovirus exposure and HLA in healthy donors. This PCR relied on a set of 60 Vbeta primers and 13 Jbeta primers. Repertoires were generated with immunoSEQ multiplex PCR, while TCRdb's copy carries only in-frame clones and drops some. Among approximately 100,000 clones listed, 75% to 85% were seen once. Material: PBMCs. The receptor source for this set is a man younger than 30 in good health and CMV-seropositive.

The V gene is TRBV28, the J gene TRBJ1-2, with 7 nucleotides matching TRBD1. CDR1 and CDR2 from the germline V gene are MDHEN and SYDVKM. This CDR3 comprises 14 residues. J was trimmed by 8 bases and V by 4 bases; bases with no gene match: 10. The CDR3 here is CASSSGGLDKGYTF. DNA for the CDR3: TGTGCCAGCAGTTCAGGGGGTCTCGACAAGGGCTACACCTTC.

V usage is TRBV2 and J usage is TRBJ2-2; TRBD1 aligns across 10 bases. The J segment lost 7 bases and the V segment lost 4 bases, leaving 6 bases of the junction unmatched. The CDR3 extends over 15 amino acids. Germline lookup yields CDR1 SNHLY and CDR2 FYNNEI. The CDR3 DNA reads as TGTGCCAGCAGTGGACAGGGGGCGTATATCGGGGAGCTGTTTTTT. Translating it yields CASSGQGAYIGELFF.

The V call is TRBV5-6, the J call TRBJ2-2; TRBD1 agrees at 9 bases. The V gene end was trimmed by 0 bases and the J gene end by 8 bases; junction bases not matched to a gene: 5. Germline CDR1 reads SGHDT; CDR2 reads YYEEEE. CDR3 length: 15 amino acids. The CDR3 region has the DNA TGTGCCAGCAGCTTGGTAGGACAGGGGATAGGGGAGCTGTTTTTT. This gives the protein CASSLVGQGIGELFF.

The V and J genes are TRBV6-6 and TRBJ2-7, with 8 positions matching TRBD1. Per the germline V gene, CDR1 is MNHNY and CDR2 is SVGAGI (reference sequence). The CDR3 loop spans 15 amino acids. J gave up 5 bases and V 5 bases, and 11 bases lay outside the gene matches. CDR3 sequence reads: CASSESRTGRHEQYF. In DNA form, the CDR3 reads TGTGCCAGCAGTGAGTCCCGGACAGGGCGCCACGAGCAGTACTTC.

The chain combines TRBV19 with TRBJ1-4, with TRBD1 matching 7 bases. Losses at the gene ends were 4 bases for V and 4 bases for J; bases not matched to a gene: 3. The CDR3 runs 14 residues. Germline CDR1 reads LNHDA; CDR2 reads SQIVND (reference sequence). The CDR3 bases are TGTGCCAGTAGTACGGGACAGCTTAATGAAAAACTGTTTTTT. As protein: CASSTGQLNEKLFF. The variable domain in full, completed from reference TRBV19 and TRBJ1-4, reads DGGITQSPKYLFRKEGQNVTLSCEQNLNHDAMYWYRQDPGQGLRLIYYSQIVNDFQKGDIAEGYSVSREKKESFPLTVTSAQKNPTAFYLCASSTGQLNEKLFFGSGTQLSVL.

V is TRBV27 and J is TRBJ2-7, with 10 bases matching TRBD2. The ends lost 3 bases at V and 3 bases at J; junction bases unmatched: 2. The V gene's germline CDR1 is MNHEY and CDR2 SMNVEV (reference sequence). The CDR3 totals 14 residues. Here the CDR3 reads CASSFSSGGYEQYF. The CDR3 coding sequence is TGTGCCAGCAGTTTCTCTAGCGGGGGCTACGAGCAGTACTTC.

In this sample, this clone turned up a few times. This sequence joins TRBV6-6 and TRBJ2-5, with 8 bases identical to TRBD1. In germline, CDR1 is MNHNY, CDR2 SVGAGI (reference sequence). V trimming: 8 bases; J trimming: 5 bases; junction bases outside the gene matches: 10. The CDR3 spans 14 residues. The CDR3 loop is CASSLTGVSETQYF. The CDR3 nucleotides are TGTGCCAGCTCCTTGACAGGGGTTAGTGAGACCCAGTACTTC.

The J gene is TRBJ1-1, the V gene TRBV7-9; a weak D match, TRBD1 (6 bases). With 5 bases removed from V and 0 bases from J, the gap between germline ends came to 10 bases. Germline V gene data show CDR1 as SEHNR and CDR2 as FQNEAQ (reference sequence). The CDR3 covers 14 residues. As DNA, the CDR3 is TGTGCCAGCAGCGCCAACAGGGTGAACACTGAAGCTTTCTTT. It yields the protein CASSANRVNTEAFF.

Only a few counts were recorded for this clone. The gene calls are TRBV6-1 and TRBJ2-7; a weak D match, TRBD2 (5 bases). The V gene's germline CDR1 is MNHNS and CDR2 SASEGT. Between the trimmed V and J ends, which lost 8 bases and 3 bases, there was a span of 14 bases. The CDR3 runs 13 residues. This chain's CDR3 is CASRTGKNYEQYF. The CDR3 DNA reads TGTGCCAGCCGGACTGGGAAGAACTACGAGCAGTACTTC.

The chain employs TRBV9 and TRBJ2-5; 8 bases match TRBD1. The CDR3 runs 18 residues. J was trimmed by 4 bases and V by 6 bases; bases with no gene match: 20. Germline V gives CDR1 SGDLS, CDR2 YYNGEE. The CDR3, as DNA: TGTGCCAGCAACGACCCCGCAGGGGGCGAAGGAGGAGGAGAGACCCAGTACTTC. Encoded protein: CASNDPAGGEGGGETQYF.

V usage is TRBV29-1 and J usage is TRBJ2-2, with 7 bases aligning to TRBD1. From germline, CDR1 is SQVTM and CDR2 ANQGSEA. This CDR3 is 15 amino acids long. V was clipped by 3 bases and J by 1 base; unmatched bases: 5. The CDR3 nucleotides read TGCAGCGTTGATAGGTGGACAGGGAACACCGGGGAGCTGTTTTTT. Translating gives CSVDRWTGNTGELFF.

CDR3 nucleotides: TGCGCCAGCGGGGCTAGCACAGATACGCAGTATTTT. This codes for CASGASTDTQYF. The chain employs TRBV5-1 and TRBJ2-3, with a possible D match to TRBD1 (5 bases). CDR3 length equals 12 residues. Germline V gene sequence: CDR1 SGHRS, CDR2 YFSETQ. The V and J ends lost 7 bases and 0 bases respectively, with 6 bases between them.

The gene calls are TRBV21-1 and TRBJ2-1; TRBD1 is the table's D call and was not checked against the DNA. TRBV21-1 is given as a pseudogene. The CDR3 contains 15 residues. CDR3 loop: CASSHKTASSNEQFF. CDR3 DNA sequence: TGTGCCAGCAGCCATAAGACAGCCTCTTCCAATGAGCAGTTCTTC.

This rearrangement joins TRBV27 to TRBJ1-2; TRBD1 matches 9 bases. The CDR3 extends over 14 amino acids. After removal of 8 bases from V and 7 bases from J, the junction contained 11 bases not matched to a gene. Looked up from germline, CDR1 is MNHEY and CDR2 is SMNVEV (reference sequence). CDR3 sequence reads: CASARDRERRGYTF. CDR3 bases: TGTGCCAGCGCCCGGGACAGGGAAAGACGTGGCTACACCTTC.

Here the CDR3 DNA reads TGTGCCATCACCCCAGCCTCCGCGGACGAGCAGTACTTC. Protein sequence: CAITPASADEQYF. The chain uses TRBV10-3 and TRBJ2-7; D gene ambiguous. Trimming stripped 7 bases from V and 5 bases from J, with 15 bases between. Germline-derived CDR1 and CDR2 are ENHRY and SYGVKD. This CDR3 contains 13 residues.

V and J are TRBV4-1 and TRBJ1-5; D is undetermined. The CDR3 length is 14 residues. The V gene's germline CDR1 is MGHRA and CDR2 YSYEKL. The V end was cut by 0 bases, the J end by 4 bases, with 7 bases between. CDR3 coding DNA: TGCGCCAGCAGCCAAGATCTAGGAAATCAGCCCCAGCATTTT. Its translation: CASSQDLGNQPQHF.

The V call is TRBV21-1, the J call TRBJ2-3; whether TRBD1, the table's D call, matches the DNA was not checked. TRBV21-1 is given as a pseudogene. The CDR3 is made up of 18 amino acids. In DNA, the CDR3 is TGTGCCAGCAGCAAAGCGGTCCTTATGGGGACATACACAGATACGCAGTATTTT. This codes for CASSKAVLMGTYTDTQYF.

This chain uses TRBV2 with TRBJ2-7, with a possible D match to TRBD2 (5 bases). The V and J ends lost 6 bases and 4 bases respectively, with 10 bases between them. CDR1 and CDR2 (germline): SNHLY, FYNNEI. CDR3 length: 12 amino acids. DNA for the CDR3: TGTGCCAGCAGAGGAGGAGTGTACGAGCAGTACTTC. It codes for CASRGGVYEQYF. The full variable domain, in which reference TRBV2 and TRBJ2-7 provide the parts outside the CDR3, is EPEVTQTPSHQVTQMGQEVILRCVPISNHLYFYWYRQILGQKVEFLVSFYNNEISEKSEIFDDQFSVERPDGSNFTLKIRSTKLEDSAMYFCASRGGVYEQYFGPGTRLTVT.

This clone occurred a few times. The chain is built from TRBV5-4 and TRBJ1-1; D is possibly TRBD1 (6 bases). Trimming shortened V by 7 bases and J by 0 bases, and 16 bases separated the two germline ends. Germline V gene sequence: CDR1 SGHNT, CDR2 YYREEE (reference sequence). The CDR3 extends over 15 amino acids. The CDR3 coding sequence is TGTGCCAGCCACCGGGGTTCAGGGGTGAACACTGAAGCTTTCTTT. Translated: CASHRGSGVNTEAFF.

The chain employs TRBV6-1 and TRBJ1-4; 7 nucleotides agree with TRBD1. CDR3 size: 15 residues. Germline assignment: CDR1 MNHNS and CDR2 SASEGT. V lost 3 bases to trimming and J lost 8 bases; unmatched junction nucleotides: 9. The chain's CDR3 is CASSDTGVQGEKLFF. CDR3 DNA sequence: TGTGCCAGCAGTGACACAGGGGTACAGGGAGAAAAACTGTTTTTT.

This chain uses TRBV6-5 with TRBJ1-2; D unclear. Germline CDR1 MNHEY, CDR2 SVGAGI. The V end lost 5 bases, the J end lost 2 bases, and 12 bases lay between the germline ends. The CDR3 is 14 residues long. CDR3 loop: CASSLAIWNYGYTF. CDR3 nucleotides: TGTGCCAGCAGTCTGGCCATATGGAACTATGGCTACACCTTC.

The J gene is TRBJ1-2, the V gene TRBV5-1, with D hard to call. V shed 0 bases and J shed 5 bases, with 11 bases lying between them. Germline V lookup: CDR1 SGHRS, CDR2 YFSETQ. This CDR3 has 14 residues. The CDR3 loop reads CASSLADGLYGYTF. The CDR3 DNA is TGCGCCAGCAGCTTGGCCGACGGGTTATATGGCTACACCTTC. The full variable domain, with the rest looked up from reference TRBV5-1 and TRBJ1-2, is KAGVTQTPRYLIKTRGQQVTLSCSPISGHRSVSWYQQTPGQGLQFLFEYFSETQRNKGNFPGRFSGRQFSNSRSEMNVSTLELGDSALYLCASSLADGLYGYTFGSGTRLTVV.

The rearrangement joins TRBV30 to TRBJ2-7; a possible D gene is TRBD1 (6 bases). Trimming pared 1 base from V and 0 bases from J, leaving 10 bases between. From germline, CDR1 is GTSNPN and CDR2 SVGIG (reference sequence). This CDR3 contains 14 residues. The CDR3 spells CAWSGGGPSYEQYF. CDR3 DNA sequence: TGTGCCTGGAGTGGAGGGGGACCCTCCTACGAGCAGTACTTC.

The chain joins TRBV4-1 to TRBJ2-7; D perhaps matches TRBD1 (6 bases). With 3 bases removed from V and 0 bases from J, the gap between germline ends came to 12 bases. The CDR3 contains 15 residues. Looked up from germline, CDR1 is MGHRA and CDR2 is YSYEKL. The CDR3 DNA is TGCGCCAGCAGCCAGCCCGGACAGAGCTCCTACGAGCAGTACTTC. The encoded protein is CASSQPGQSSYEQYF.

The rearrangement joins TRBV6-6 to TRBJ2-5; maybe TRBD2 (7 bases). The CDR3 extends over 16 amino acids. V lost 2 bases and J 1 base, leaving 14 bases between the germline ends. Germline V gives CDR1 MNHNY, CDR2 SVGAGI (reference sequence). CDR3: CASSYPQGGVQETQYF. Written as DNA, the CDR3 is TGTGCCAGCAGTTACCCACAGGGAGGGGTCCAAGAGACCCAGTACTTC.